A selection of T cell receptor beta chains follows, all from one sample in a study of lymphopenia after photon versus proton radiotherapy. Clones were read by immunoSEQ multiplex PCR, and TCRdb kept only the in-frame ones, dropping some. The sample shows about 16,000 clones, 65% to 90% of them seen only once. The specimen comprised peripheral blood, sampled from a patient treated with proton-based radiotherapy. These TCRs come from a man between 70 and 80 years old with pancreatic cancer. Each CDR3 is given with its conserved first and last residue. A D gene is named only where the DNA matches it firmly. Clone sizes are given selectively: once, few, many, or a class where the clone is expanded.

clone size	V gene	D gene	J gene	CDR3 DNA	CDR3 protein
-	TRBV10-3	-	TRBJ2-7	TGTGCCATCAGTGAGTCGGGCCTGACTCCCTACGAGCAGTACTTC	CAISESGLTPYEQYF
once	TRBV5-4	TRBD2	TRBJ2-1	TGTGCCAGCAGCCCCCGGACTAGTATTACCTACAATGAGCAGTTCTTC	CASSPRTSITYNEQFF
-	TRBV30	TRBD1	TRBJ1-6	TGTGCCTGGAGGCCCCGCCTGACAGGGAGAAATTCACCCCTCCACTTT	CAWRPRLTGRNSPLHF
-	TRBV7-9	TRBD1	TRBJ2-7	TGTGCCAGCAGCTGGGGACAGCCCGCCTACGAGCAGTACTTC	CASSWGQPAYEQYF
-	TRBV6-5	-	TRBJ2-4	TGTGCCAGCAGTTACTCGTCAGGGAGGCAGGACATTCAGTACTTC	CASSYSSGRQDIQYF
-	TRBV5-6	TRBD2	TRBJ2-1	TGTGCCAGCAGCTCAGGACTAGCGGGAGTAACTTCCTACAATGAGCAGTTCTTC	CASSSGLAGVTSYNEQFF
-	TRBV2	-	TRBJ2-5	TGTGCCACGACCGGGGGTCCGGAGACCCAGTACTTC	CATTGGPETQYF
-	TRBV5-4	TRBD2	TRBJ2-1	TGTGCCACCCGGGGGGGGATCGACAATGAGCAGTTCTTC	CATRGGIDNEQFF
-	TRBV29-1	-	TRBJ1-2	TGCAGCGTTCGGGCAGGACAGCTATCTAACTATGGCTACACCTTC	CSVRAGQLSNYGYTF
once	TRBV19	TRBD2	TRBJ2-7	TGTGCCAGTAGTCGCCCCGGAGGGACTAGCAGCCACGAGCAGTACTTC	CASSRPGGTSSHEQYF
few	TRBV19	TRBD1	TRBJ1-5	TGTGCCAGTAGTATATCTTCAGGGGGACTCGTCAATCAGCCCCAGCATTTT	CASSISSGGLVNQPQHF
-	TRBV5-5	-	TRBJ2-3	TGTGCCAGCAGCTTGGGCTGGGGGCAGGCAGATACGCAGTATTTT	CASSLGWGQADTQYF
-	TRBV4-1	TRBD2	TRBJ2-4	TGCGCCAGCAGCCACTCTTCTTCTGGACTAGCGGGGGCTATAGCCAAAAACATTCAGTACTTC	CASSHSSSGLAGAIAKNIQYF
-	TRBV9	-	TRBJ1-2	TGTGCCAGCAGCGTAGAACCGGCCTATGGCTACACCTTC	CASSVEPAYGYTF
-	TRBV4-1	-	TRBJ1-4	TGCGCCAGCAGCCAGCTAAGACAGGTACACGAAAAACTGTTTTTT	CASSQLRQVHEKLFF
-	TRBV19	-	TRBJ1-1	TGTGCCAGTAGTTCGGACGGTAACACTGAAGCTTTCTTT	CASSSDGNTEAFF
-	TRBV25-1	-	TRBJ2-1	TGTGCCAGCAGCGAAGGACAGCGACCCAATGAGCAGTTCTTC	CASSEGQRPNEQFF
-	TRBV27	TRBD1	TRBJ1-5	TGTGCCTCCGGAAGTCTCAGGGGGCATAGGAATAGCAATCAGCCCCAGCATTTT	CASGSLRGHRNSNQPQHF
-	TRBV6-1	-	TRBJ1-3	TGTGCCAGCAGTGAATCGTGGGGGCCAGGGGGAAACACCATATATTTT	CASSESWGPGGNTIYF
-	TRBV18	-	TRBJ2-7	TGTGCCAGCTCAAACCCGGGACTCTTATACGAGCAGTACTTC	CASSNPGLLYEQYF
-	TRBV19	TRBD2	TRBJ2-5	TGTGCCAGTAGTATGAATGGGTATAGCGGGAGCCAGGAGACCCAGTACTTC	CASSMNGYSGSQETQYF
few	TRBV19	TRBD1	TRBJ1-1	TGTGCCAGCCGGGACAGGGGGCCAGGCACTGAAGCTTTCTTT	CASRDRGPGTEAFF
once	TRBV6-6	-	TRBJ2-2	TGTGCCAGCAGTTACGGAGGGACAGCGAACACCGGGGAGCTGTTTTTT	CASSYGGTANTGELFF
once	TRBV11-3	-	TRBJ2-7	TGTGCCAGCGCTCAGGGGTTCATCGAGCAGTACTTC	CASAQGFIEQYF
-	TRBV9	-	TRBJ2-1	TGTGCCAGCAGCGTAGGTAGGAACAATGAGCAGTTCTTC	CASSVGRNNEQFF
-	TRBV6-1	-	TRBJ2-7	TGTGCCAGCAGTAGGGACCTGAGTGGAATCTACGAGCAGTACTTC	CASSRDLSGIYEQYF
-	TRBV27	TRBD2	TRBJ2-1	TGTGCCAGCATTTGGTACGGGAGGTACCACTACAATGAGCAGTTCTTC	CASIWYGRYHYNEQFF
-	TRBV7-2	TRBD1	TRBJ1-2	TGTGCCAGCAGCTTAACAGTACGCGGGACAGGGGTCCGCGGCTACACCTTC	CASSLTVRGTGVRGYTF
once	TRBV5-1	-	TRBJ2-7	TGCGCCAGCAGCCGACGGCAAGGGACCTACGAGCAGTACTTC	CASSRRQGTYEQYF
-	TRBV7-6	-	TRBJ2-7	TGTGCCAGCAGCACCGGGGCGGGGAGTGGGGAGCAGTACTTC	CASSTGAGSGEQYF
-	TRBV7-3	TRBD2	TRBJ2-2	TGTGCCAGCAGCTTAACTGGAGGACTAGGGGTCGGGGAGCTGTTTTTT	CASSLTGGLGVGELFF
-	TRBV5-1	-	TRBJ2-4	TGCGCCAGCAGGCCAGGGCCGATAGCCAAAAACATTCAGTACTTC	CASRPGPIAKNIQYF
-	TRBV5-1	-	TRBJ2-7	TGCGCCAGCAGCTTACAGGGATTCGGGGACGAGCAGTACTTC	CASSLQGFGDEQYF
-	TRBV19	-	TRBJ2-2	TGTGCCAGTAATTTAGGGGGGCGGACCGGGGAGCTGTTTTTT	CASNLGGRTGELFF
-	TRBV5-1	-	TRBJ2-4	TGCGCCAGCAGCTTGAGCCCGATAGCCAAAAACATTCAGTACTTC	CASSLSPIAKNIQYF
-	TRBV5-5	TRBD2	TRBJ2-7	TGTGCCAGCAGCCCGCTATCCGGGACTAGATACGAGCAGTACTTC	CASSPLSGTRYEQYF